The T cell receptor (beta chain) described here comes from a study of T cells in tumors after PD-1 blockade (dated by TCRdb to the late 2010s). About the investigation overall: Prior checkpoint blockade, systemic immunosuppressant use, and recent radiotherapy or other anti-cancer therapy within 4 weeks were grounds for patient exclusion. Patients were treated with either pembrolizumab 200 mg every 3 weeks or cemiplimab 350 mg every 2 weeks. Ongoing daily vismodegib 150 mg was also given to a subset of patients during anti-PD-1 treatment. Peripheral blood samples averaged approximately 110,000 TCR templates (range roughly 24,679-257,772) and 37,000 or so unique clonotypes. Paired single-cell RNA and TCR sequencing was performed on site-matched tumors from BCC or SCC patients before and after anti-PD-1 therapy. To compare clonotypes in blood versus tumor, bulk TCR sequencing was run on approximately 11 peripheral blood samples drawn from several patients. RECIST version 1.1 was used to assess clinical response.

The immunoSEQ platform was used for deep TCRbeta sequencing. The original pipeline was this. For further analysis, only productive rearrangements were exported from the immunoSEQ Analyzer. Bulk TCRbeta clonotypes were assigned T cell phenotypes by matching to single-cell RNA+TCR-seq clones sharing the same TCRbeta sequence. Clone enrichment in tumor was calculated as tumor frequency divided by PBMC frequency from bulk TCR sequencing. TCRs were sorted with GLIPH into specificity groups, meaning clusters of distinct TCRs that share CDR3 motifs and likely recognize common antigens. TCRdb mirrors the immuneACCESS table, restricted to in-frame sequences. Some clones are absent from its copies; in checked studies, under half trace to an unresolved V gene, and the reason for the others is unknown. V and J calls and clone size follow that table, whereas D and trimming were derived from the DNA. In this sample the table shows roughly 59,000 clones, about 82% of which occur a single time. About an eighth of the sample rests with the top ten.

The time point label here, explained by the study, means: before anti-PD-1 therapy. For bulk TCRbeta sequencing, genomic DNA was extracted from tumor biopsies or peripheral blood, and input amounts ranged from 616 ng to 6,004 ng. Every patient had histologically proven advanced or metastatic basal or squamous cell carcinoma and was a poor candidate for surgical resection. Of the ten or so patients making up the basal cell carcinoma cohort, several underwent bulk tumor TCR sequencing. What the work shows at the level of the full study, not this receptor alone: Roughly two fifths of tumor TCR clonotypes were detected in blood, and some novel exhausted tumor clones were observed in pre-treatment blood, which was taken as suggesting peripheral recruitment. Where the novel T cell clones came from was not determined, and possible sources could include lymphoid organs or rare unexpanded clones inside the tumor or in the tumor periphery.

Turning to this clone: The clone's antigen remains unknown. The record has no base qualities; no much larger clone is one base away.

The germline ends are 8 bases apart after V is trimmed by 0 bases and J by 2 bases. From the cysteine through the phenylalanine, the CDR3 covers 14 amino acids. Just the 42-base CDR3 DNA is kept, in frame starting at base 1. The germline V gene gives CDR1 as SGHDT and CDR2 as YYEEEE. This clonotype originated in a human donor with basal cell carcinoma. The starting material was PBMCs, obtained before anti-PD-1 treatment. The chain was built from TRBV5-6 and TRBJ2-5; the D region may be TRBD1 or TRBD2, each matching 6 bases equally. The CDR3 protein sequence reads: CASSLEGGQETQYF. The sequence in DNA is TGTGCCAGCAGCTTGGAAGGGGGGCAAGAGACCCAGTACTTC.